These T cell receptor beta chains were read from a single sample in a study of blood T cell repertoires in COVID-19. Here immunoSEQ multiplex PCR was the method, and the copy in TCRdb shows in-frame clones only, minus some. Among about 250,000 clones listed, over 70% were seen once. Specimen: peripheral blood. These receptors all stem from a man older than 75 with acute or convalescent COVID-19. The conserved cysteine and the conserved F or W are not part of the CDR3 here.

J gene,V gene,CDR3 protein
TRBJ2-7,TRBV15,ATSRVSGTLPYEQY
TRBJ2-1,TRBV15,ATSTLSGAAYNEQF
TRBJ1-5,TRBV3-1/TRBV3-2,ASSPFGTGNTQPQH
TRBJ2-3,TRBV27,ASSLRQAFTDTQY
TRBJ1-1,TRBV9,ASSLGGLSTEAF
TRBJ1-3,TRBV10-3,AISMRQGDLSGNTIY
TRBJ2-1,TRBV7-2,ASSSQRGSSYNEQF
TRBJ2-5,TRBV18,ASSLAGAGETQY
TRBJ2-7,TRBV3-1/TRBV3-2,ASSQGPSVYEQY
TRBJ1-1,TRBV12-3/TRBV12-4,ASSRGQGEAF
TRBJ2-2,TRBV19,ASRDRGQTGELF
TRBJ2-3,TRBV6-4,ASSEMLAGTDTQY
TRBJ1-4,TRBV27,ASSNRQPEKLF
TRBJ1-6,TRBV5-1,ASREDNSNSPLH
TRBJ2-7,TRBV2,ASRGGTGATYEQY
TRBJ2-2,TRBV28,ASSSPGPPGELF
TRBJ2-7,TRBV6-1,ASSAPSLAGAYEQY
TRBJ2-3,TRBV5-1,ASSTGTGRTDTQY
TRBJ1-1,TRBV7-9,ASSLAAGGEAF
TRBJ1-1,TRBV28,ASSSPGGNLNTEAF
TRBJ2-1,TRBV5-1,ASSLGPSGGREQF
TRBJ2-2,TRBV9,ASNGGLASTGELF
TRBJ2-1,TRBV25-1,ASSLQTGLSSYNEQF
TRBJ2-5,TRBV30,AWSFGTGAGETQY
TRBJ2-3,TRBV28,ASSLGLAGGLTDTQY
TRBJ1-4,TRBV2,ASRSGTGGEKLF
TRBJ1-5,TRBV28,ASSHWTGNSNQPQH
TRBJ2-5,TRBV6-6,ASSPYTTGTGVETQY
TRBJ2-1,TRBV25-1,ASRGPGGRSDEQF
TRBJ2-5,TRBV2,ARSGTGGPQETQY
TRBJ1-3,TRBV3-1/TRBV3-2,ASSQTGTGTGNTIY
TRBJ2-3,TRBV6-5,ASTVTGTDTQY
TRBJ2-1,TRBV6-5,AVADPPREQF
TRBJ1-2,TRBV28,ASSFRQASYGYT
TRBJ1-5,TRBV5-1,ASSLAGVNQPQH
TRBJ2-7,TRBV28,ASRYGQGSYEQY
TRBJ1-4,TRBV3-1/TRBV3-2,ASSQDRQGPVKLF
TRBJ2-7,TRBV11-3,ASSYRQGPSYEQY
TRBJ2-3,TRBV7-8,ASSPIAGGTTDTQY
TRBJ2-2,TRBV19,ASSMEGATGELF
TRBJ2-3,TRBV24-1,ATSDRLAASTDTQY